The 32 T cell receptor beta chains given below trace back to one sample, sequenced in a study of shared clonotypes between healthy human individuals (dated by TCRdb to 2020 to 2021). CD8 naive samples consisted of CD45RO-negative cells that were positively selected for CCR7, yielding a CD45RA+CCR7+ population without TemRA cells. Libraries were prepared through the immunoSEQ multiplex PCR assay. Entries here come from immuneACCESS through TCRdb and include only in-frame sequences with V and J called. Some clones fail to appear in such tables; in the studies checked, an unresolved V gene covers under half of the shortfall, and the cause of the remainder is unknown. Within this sample are around 1.9 million clones, with about 93% of them counted one time only. The top ten clones comprise under 2% of the sample. Sequenced material: naive CD8+ T cells from PBMCs. In light of the paper, this sample's cell subset or site label describes: CD45RA+CCR7+. The source is a man aged 18 to 29 in good health. Some clones in this sample may be carry-over from other donors' samples.

The V gene is TRBV11-3, the J gene TRBJ2-7; D uncertain. The CDR3 is 13 amino acids. V lost 5 bases, J lost 5 bases, and 13 bases lay in between. Germline CDR1 is SGHNT and CDR2 is YENEEA. The CDR3 loop reads CASSQIHGDEQYF. In nucleotides, the CDR3 is TGTGCCAGCAGCCAGATCCATGGGGACGAGCAGTACTTC.

Notes on this clone: The same CDR3 also results from other DNA sequences found in this sample. The CDR3 bases are TGTGCCAGCAGCGTCGGGGGTAGTACCTACGAGCAGTACTTC. Protein sequence: CASSVGGSTYEQYF. The V gene is TRBV9, the J gene TRBJ2-7; the D gene is possibly TRBD2 (6 bases). CDR3 size: 14 residues. CDR1 SGDLS and CDR2 YYNGEE come from the germline V gene. V lost 2 bases and J lost 2, with 11 bases in between.

This rearrangement joins TRBV27 to TRBJ2-7; 10 bases are a match to TRBD1. Per germline, CDR1 MNHEY and CDR2 SMNVEV (reference sequence). The CDR3 has 16 residues. Germline trimming cut 5 bases from V and 5 bases from J; bases unmatched to any gene: 12. The CDR3 region is CASSPIPSTGGHEQYF. CDR3 in DNA: TGTGCCAGCAGTCCGATCCCGTCGACAGGGGGCCACGAGCAGTACTTC.

This chain links TRBV10-3 with TRBJ2-7; D possibly corresponds to TRBD2 (5 bases). The ends were cut back, 0 bases at V and 6 bases at J, with 12 bases in the middle. Germline CDR1 reads ENHRY; CDR2 reads SYGVKD. The CDR3 extends over 14 amino acids. The CDR3 is CAISESSRAGEQYF. The DNA of the CDR3 is TGTGCCATCAGTGAGTCCTCAAGGGCGGGCGAGCAGTACTTC.

The V call is TRBV30, the J call TRBJ2-1; no reliable D call. The CDR3 loop spans 14 amino acids. Germline CDR1 and CDR2: GTSNPN and SVGIG (reference sequence). V dropped 5 bases and J dropped 1 base, with 12 bases sitting between them. CDR3 DNA: TGTGCCTGGGGTGCCAAAAGGTCCTACAATGAGCAGTTCTTC. Amino acid sequence: CAWGAKRSYNEQFF.

In this sample, this clone turned up once. The chain links TRBV9 to TRBJ2-7; 11 bases agree with TRBD1. V was pared by 3 bases and J by 6 bases, with 8 bases of the junction left unmatched. Per the germline V gene, CDR1 is SGDLS and CDR2 is YYNGEE. This CDR3 contains 15 residues. The DNA of the CDR3 is TGTGCCAGCAGCGCGGACAGGGGGCAGTTTCGCGAGCAGTACTTC. This codes for CASSADRGQFREQYF. The variable domain in full, completed from reference TRBV9 and TRBJ2-7, reads DSGVTQTPKHLITATGQRVTLRCSPRSGDLSVYWYQQSLDQGLQFLIQYYNGEERAKGNILERFSAQQFPDLHSELNLSSLELGDSALYFCASSADRGQFREQYFGPGTRLTVT.

As concerns this clone: Other nucleotide sequences in the sample specify the same CDR3. The chain recombines TRBV5-6 with TRBJ2-1; no definite D call. V was pared by 0 bases and J by 2 bases, with 6 bases between. From germline, CDR1 is SGHDT and CDR2 YYEEEE. The CDR3 consists of 14 residues. The CDR3 loop reads CASSLGGPYNEQFF. For the CDR3, the DNA is TGTGCCAGCAGCTTGGGAGGACCCTACAATGAGCAGTTCTTC.

V usage is TRBV9 and J usage is TRBJ2-1; a weak D match, TRBD2 (6 bases). This CDR3 is 14 amino acids long. Germline CDR1 is SGDLS and CDR2 is YYNGEE. V was cut by 2 bases and J by 8 bases, with 14 bases left in between. DNA of the CDR3: TGTGCCAGCAGCGTGACGGGAGCTAGGGATGAGCAGTTCTTC. Translation gives CASSVTGARDEQFF. Combining the CDR3 with reference TRBV9 and TRBJ2-1 gives the whole variable domain DSGVTQTPKHLITATGQRVTLRCSPRSGDLSVYWYQQSLDQGLQFLIQYYNGEERAKGNILERFSAQQFPDLHSELNLSSLELGDSALYFCASSVTGARDEQFFGPGTRLTVL.

The V and J genes are TRBV5-8 and TRBJ2-7; the match to TRBD1 covers 7 bases. The CDR3 extends over 14 amino acids. With V trimmed by 2 bases and J by 5 bases, 7 bases remained unmatched. The germline CDR1 and CDR2 sequences are SGHTS and YDEGEE. The CDR3: CASSLGGVIHEQYF. CDR3 bases: TGTGCCAGCAGCTTAGGGGGCGTCATCCACGAGCAGTACTTC.

This clone was observed a few times. This chain links TRBV30 with TRBJ2-2; D unresolved. CDR1 GTSNPN and CDR2 SVGIG come from the germline V gene (reference sequence). This CDR3 has 11 residues. V gave up 4 bases and J gave up 10 bases, with 10 bases separating them. CDR3 region: CAWMLLEELFF. The CDR3 DNA is TGTGCCTGGATGCTGTTGGAGGAGCTGTTTTTT.

V gene TRBV11-2 combines with J gene TRBJ2-1; D gene ambiguous. Germline CDR1 reads SGHAT; CDR2 reads FQNNGV. This CDR3 has 11 residues. The V end was cut by 0 bases, the J end by 14 bases, with 8 bases between. CDR3 sequence: CASSLDYVKFF. CDR3 coding DNA: TGTGCCAGCAGCTTAGATTATGTTAAGTTCTTC.

This clone has only one observation. An end of the junction does not agree with germline; a read error may underlie this. CDR3 in DNA: TGTGCCAGCAGTTTAGGTGGGACACTCCTTAACTTC. Translation gives CASSLGGTLLNF. The V and J genes are TRBV27 and TRBJ2-7, with D possibly matching TRBD1 (6 bases). CDR1 is MNHEY and CDR2 is SMNVEV in the germline V gene (reference sequence). There are 12 residues in the CDR3.

The rearrangement links TRBV27 to TRBJ1-5, with 10 bases that match TRBD1. This CDR3 is built from 16 residues. Per the germline V gene, CDR1 is MNHEY and CDR2 is SMNVEV (reference sequence). V trimming: 5 bases; J trimming: 2 bases; junction bases outside the gene matches: 6. The CDR3 is CASSAWTGGGNQPQHF. CDR3 nucleotide sequence: TGTGCCAGCAGTGCCTGGACAGGGGGAGGCAATCAGCCCCAGCATTTT.

The rearrangement joins TRBV28 to TRBJ2-3; 7 nucleotides agree with TRBD2. Per germline, CDR1 MDHEN and CDR2 SYDVKM. V lost 6 bases and J lost 5; bases outside the gene matches: 2. CDR3 length: 12 residues. Written as DNA, the CDR3 is TGTGCCAGCAGCCGGGGGGAAGATACGCAGTATTTT. As protein: CASSRGEDTQYF.

This clone was seen just once. The chain carries TRBV28 and TRBJ2-1, with 7 bases fitting TRBD2. V was clipped by 5 bases and J by 7 bases; unmatched bases: 14. In germline, CDR1 is MDHEN, CDR2 SYDVKM. This CDR3 comprises 16 residues. The CDR3 loop is CASSRLTSGKGNEQFF. Here the CDR3 DNA reads TGTGCCAGCAGTCGCTTAACCAGCGGGAAGGGGAATGAGCAGTTCTTC.

The chain uses TRBV9 and TRBJ1-2, with no clear D. From germline, CDR1 is SGDLS and CDR2 YYNGEE. Trimming cost V 4 bases and J 1 base, with 14 bases left between them. This CDR3 is 15 amino acids long. The CDR3 nucleotides are TGTGCCAGCAGCCCTACCCTCCCTCTTAACTATGGCTACACCTTC. Translated: CASSPTLPLNYGYTF.

The V call is TRBV27, the J call TRBJ2-5; 13 nucleotides match TRBD2. The ends lost 1 base at V and 0 bases at J; junction bases unmatched: 5. The CDR3 covers 18 residues. The germline V gene encodes CDR1 MNHEY and CDR2 SMNVEV (reference sequence). The CDR3 DNA sequence: TGTGCCAGCAGTTTATTGACTAGCGGGAGGCAGTACCAAGAGACCCAGTACTTC. As protein: CASSLLTSGRQYQETQYF.

The rearrangement joins TRBV5-4 to TRBJ2-1, with 8 nucleotides matching TRBD2. After removal of 1 base from V and 7 bases from J, the junction contained 7 bases not matched to a gene. Germline CDR1 and CDR2: SGHNT and YYREEE (reference sequence). This CDR3 contains 15 residues. CDR3 residues: CASSLKRESLNEQFF. CDR3 nucleotide sequence: TGTGCCAGCAGCTTGAAGCGGGAGTCCTTAAATGAGCAGTTCTTC.

The rearrangement joins TRBV4-1 to TRBJ1-4; D remains unclear. The germline CDR1 and CDR2 sequences are MGHRA and YSYEKL. The CDR3 extends over 17 amino acids. The germline V and J ends were trimmed by 0 bases and 4 bases, with 15 bases remaining between them. CDR3 amino acids: CASSQDPSLAVNEKLFF. DNA for the CDR3: TGCGCCAGCAGCCAAGATCCGAGCTTGGCGGTTAATGAAAAACTGTTTTTT.

CDR3 amino acids: CASSQDSRAANEQFF. CDR3 DNA sequence: TGCGCCAGCAGCCAAGATTCCCGAGCGGCCAATGAGCAGTTCTTC. J is TRBJ2-1 and V is TRBV4-1; D might be TRBD2 (5 bases). V lost 0 bases to trimming and J lost 6 bases, with 12 bases between them. The V gene's germline CDR1 is MGHRA and CDR2 YSYEKL. The CDR3 runs to 15 residues.

This clone has a single count. The chain employs TRBV20-1 and TRBJ2-1; D is unclear. From germline, CDR1 is DFQATT and CDR2 SNEGSKA (reference sequence). The CDR3 has 9 amino acids. With 7 bases removed from V and 9 bases from J, the gap between germline ends came to 7 bases. CDR3 in amino acids: CSGRGEQFF. The CDR3 coding sequence is TGCAGTGGTCGTGGTGAGCAGTTCTTC.

The rearrangement uses TRBV7-2 and TRBJ2-5; 8 bases agree with TRBD1. V shed 5 bases and J 5 bases; nucleotides not matched to a gene: 7. CDR3 size: 14 residues. Germline values: CDR1 SGHTA, CDR2 FQGNSA. CDR3 coding DNA: TGTGCCAGCAGCCCTCGACGGACAGGGGAGACCCAGTACTTC. As protein: CASSPRRTGETQYF.

V gene TRBV30 combines with J gene TRBJ2-7; D not resolved. Per germline, CDR1 GTSNPN and CDR2 SVGIG (reference sequence). The CDR3 has 13 residues. V dropped 4 bases and J dropped 6 bases, with 16 bases sitting between them. The CDR3 DNA follows: TGTGCCTGGACATGGATAGGCTCCGGCGAGCAGTACTTC. Translating it yields CAWTWIGSGEQYF.

This chain links TRBV7-9 with TRBJ1-4, with D unclear. Germline lookup yields CDR1 SEHNR and CDR2 FQNEAQ (reference sequence). The V and J ends lost 5 bases and 8 bases respectively, with 21 bases between them. The CDR3 is made up of 16 amino acids. CDR3 DNA sequence: TGTGCCAGCAGCCCGCAGGCAAGGGAAGTACGGGAAAAACTGTTTTTT. This translates into CASSPQAREVREKLFF.

The rearrangement joins TRBV18 to TRBJ2-1; no clear D. With 3 bases removed from V and 2 bases from J, the gap between germline ends came to 8 bases. The V gene's germline CDR1 is KGHSH and CDR2 LQKENI. The CDR3 is 14 residues long. CDR3 in DNA: TGTGCCAGCTCACCCTGGTCCACCTACAATGAGCAGTTCTTC. This encodes CASSPWSTYNEQFF.

The V gene is TRBV28, the J gene TRBJ2-7; TRBD2 is a possible D gene (5 bases). V was pared by 5 bases and J by 8 bases, with 13 bases between. Germline V gives CDR1 MDHEN, CDR2 SYDVKM. The CDR3 contains 12 residues. Here the CDR3 DNA reads TGTGCCAGCAGTATGACGGGAACGAAGCAGTACTTC. The encoded protein is CASSMTGTKQYF.

This clone came up once. The rearrangement joins TRBV4-1 to TRBJ2-1; 7 positions agree with TRBD2. In germline, CDR1 is MGHRA, CDR2 YSYEKL. The CDR3 contains 16 residues. Trimming at V came to 7 bases and at J to 5 bases, leaving 14 bases not matched to a gene. The CDR3 nucleotides read TGCGCCAGCACCCAGTTCGGCGGGAGCCTCGACAATGAGCAGTTCTTC. Protein sequence: CASTQFGGSLDNEQFF.

This chain connects TRBV11-2 to TRBJ2-3; no firm D call. The germline V and J ends were trimmed by 5 bases and 4 bases, with 10 bases remaining between them. This CDR3 region has 13 residues. The V gene's germline CDR1 is SGHAT and CDR2 FQNNGV. The CDR3 loop reads CASSATRADTQYF. Here the CDR3 DNA reads TGTGCCAGCAGCGCAACCCGGGCAGATACGCAGTATTTT.

The gene calls are TRBV5-6 and TRBJ2-1; D not resolved. V shed 0 bases and J shed 4 bases, with 5 bases lying between them. The CDR3 contains 13 residues. CDR1 is SGHDT and CDR2 is YYEEEE in the germline V gene. The DNA of the CDR3 is TGTGCCAGCAGCTTGGACAATTACAATGAGCAGTTCTTC. It translates to CASSLDNYNEQFF. Drawing the rest from reference TRBV5-6 and TRBJ2-1, the complete variable domain is DAGVTQSPTHLIKTRGQQVTLRCSPKSGHDTVSWYQQALGQGPQFIFQYYEEEERQRGNFPDRFSGHQFPNYSSELNVNALLLGDSALYLCASSLDNYNEQFFGPGTRLTVL.

For this clone: The same CDR3 can be traced to other DNA sequences in this sample. The rearrangement uses TRBV7-9 and TRBJ2-1; D might be TRBD2 (6 bases). The germline CDR1 and CDR2 sequences are SEHNR and FQNEAQ (reference sequence). This CDR3 is built from 15 residues. V shed 1 base and J shed 3 bases, with 10 bases lying between them. CDR3 DNA: TGTGCCAGCAGCTTAGGTGGGACTGGCTACAATGAGCAGTTCTTC. Protein sequence: CASSLGGTGYNEQFF.

CDR3: CASGAGTYEQYF. Here the CDR3 DNA reads TGTGCCAGCGGTGCAGGCACCTACGAGCAGTACTTC. The rearrangement uses TRBV28 and TRBJ2-7; D gene ambiguous. The CDR3 covers 12 residues. V was trimmed by 8 bases and J by 2 bases, leaving 10 bases between them. The germline V gene encodes CDR1 MDHEN and CDR2 SYDVKM.

This chain joins TRBV5-6 and TRBJ1-1; D remains unclear. This CDR3 spans 13 amino acids. Germline lookup yields CDR1 SGHDT and CDR2 YYEEEE. V was clipped by 4 bases and J by 0 bases, with 7 bases between them. Here the CDR3 DNA reads TGTGCCAGCAGCCCCGAGATGAACACTGAAGCTTTCTTT. Its translation is CASSPEMNTEAFF.